Listed here are 21 T cell receptor beta chains from one sample, sequenced in a study of identical twins. MiXCR, applied by TCRdb to the 5' RACE reads, yields one record per CDR3 protein. This sample carries a few hundred thousand distinct CDR3 sequences, roughly 18% of them seen once, and the ten largest clones take less than 15%. Sequencing was performed on naive T cells sorted from blood. Receptors were obtained from a man aged 45-65 years in good health.

The rearrangement uses TRBV13 and TRBJ2-5, with TRBD2 matching over 8 bases. V gave up 5 bases and J gave up 4 bases; unmatched junction bases: 12. This CDR3 region has 16 residues. Germline lookup yields CDR1 PRHDT and CDR2 FYEKMQ (reference sequence). The CDR3 region has the DNA TGTGCCAGCAGCCAACGACTAGCGCGGGAGAGAGAGACCCAGTACTTC. Protein: CASSQRLARERETQYF.

V gene TRBV24-1 combines with J gene TRBJ2-3; D might be TRBD1 (6 bases). With 3 bases removed from V and 3 bases from J, the gap between germline ends came to 12 bases. The germline V gene has CDR1 KGHDR and CDR2 SFDVKD. This CDR3 comprises 15 residues. The CDR3 reads CATSDQGRWTDTQYF. CDR3 DNA: TGTGCCACCAGTGATCAGGGGCGGTGGACAGATACGCAGTATTTT.

J is TRBJ1-1 and V is TRBV20-1; unclear D gene. The V gene's germline CDR1 is DFQATT and CDR2 SNEGSKA (reference sequence). The V gene lost 0 bases and the J gene lost 6 bases, with 14 bases spanning the gap. The CDR3 spans 14 residues. CDR3 residues: CSARDRSGWAEAFF. The DNA of the CDR3 is TGCAGTGCTAGAGATCGGTCAGGTTGGGCTGAAGCTTTCTTT.

This chain connects TRBV4-2 to TRBJ1-2; 8 positions match TRBD1. The CDR3 has 16 amino acids. Per the germline V gene, CDR1 is LGHNA and CDR2 is YNFKEQ. Trimming removed 0 bases from V and 7 bases from J; junction bases left unmatched: 10. DNA for the CDR3: TGTGCCAGCAGCCAAGATCGCGCAGGGGGCATATCTGGCTACACCTTC. This gives the protein CASSQDRAGGISGYTF.

This clonotype was observed at least ten times. The chain has TRBV12-3 or TRBV12-4 and TRBJ2-7, with unresolved D. With 3 bases removed from V and 4 bases from J, the gap between germline ends came to 13 bases. The CDR3 runs to 14 residues. As DNA, the CDR3 is TGTGCCAGCAGTTTCCCGGGCCCCTTATACGAGCAGTACTTC. Translation gives CASSFPGPLYEQYF.

In its sample, this clonotype was seen a few times. V gene TRBV20-1 combines with J gene TRBJ1-2, with D maybe TRBD1 (6 bases). Trimming cost V 5 bases and J 4 bases, with 17 bases left between them. Germline CDR1 is DFQATT and CDR2 is SNEGSKA (reference sequence). CDR3 length: 14 amino acids. CDR3 amino acids: CSAPPDRPSYGYTF. The DNA of the CDR3 is TGCAGTGCTCCTCCCGACAGGCCATCCTATGGCTACACCTTC.

This clonotype was observed many times. This chain connects TRBV20-1 to TRBJ1-2, with TRBD1 identical over 8 bases. The V and J ends lost 2 bases and 7 bases, in that order; junction bases with no gene match: 15. The germline V gene encodes CDR1 DFQATT and CDR2 SNEGSKA (reference sequence). The CDR3 consists of 16 residues. CDR3 sequence: CSARWGQGAVSSGYTF. CDR3 coding DNA: TGCAGTGCTAGATGGGGCCAGGGGGCTGTATCAAGTGGCTACACCTTC.

This clonotype was counted many times. V is TRBV15 and J is TRBJ2-7, with 14 bases lining up with TRBD2. The V and J ends lost 5 bases and 3 bases, in that order; junction bases with no gene match: 9. The CDR3 sequence is 17 residues long. Germline assignment: CDR1 LNHNV and CDR2 YYDKDF (reference sequence). The CDR3 coding sequence is TGTGCCACCAGCCAAGGACTAGCGGGAGGCGGGGGCTACGAGCAGTACTTC. Residues: CATSQGLAGGGGYEQYF.

In this sample, this clonotype turned up many times. This chain joins TRBV6-2 or TRBV6-3 and TRBJ2-1, with D maybe TRBD2 (5 bases). Looked up from germline, CDR1 is MNHEY and CDR2 is SVGEGT. The ends were cut back, 6 bases at V and 2 bases at J, with 11 bases in the middle. This CDR3 spans 14 amino acids. Written as DNA, the CDR3 is TGTGCCAGCAGAGGCCCCGGGGCCTACAATGAGCAGTTCTTC. It yields the protein CASRGPGAYNEQFF.

The chain employs TRBV20-1 and TRBJ2-3, with TRBD2 matching over 13 bases. The CDR3 is 13 residues long. J gave up 5 bases and V 7 bases, and 3 bases lay outside the gene matches. Germline CDR1 DFQATT, CDR2 SNEGSKA (reference sequence). CDR3 residues: CSGRTSGRDTQYF. The CDR3 DNA follows: TGCAGTGGCAGGACTAGCGGGAGAGATACGCAGTATTTT.

This clonotype was counted a few times. This chain links TRBV4-3 with TRBJ2-7; TRBD1 is a possible D gene (5 bases). V lost 0 bases and J 12 bases, leaving 15 bases between the germline ends. Germline values: CDR1 LGHNA, CDR2 YSLEER. The CDR3 is made up of 13 amino acids. The CDR3 protein is CASSQDGQGFPYF. Here the CDR3 DNA reads TGCGCCAGCAGCCAAGATGGCCAGGGCTTCCCGTACTTC.

The chain joins TRBV5-5 to TRBJ2-5; 9 nucleotides line up with TRBD1. The germline gives CDR1 SGHKS, CDR2 YYEKEE (reference sequence). The trim removed 3 bases at V and 5 bases at J, leaving 8 bases unmatched. The CDR3 has 15 amino acids. This chain's CDR3 is CASSSTGGISETQYF. CDR3 DNA: TGTGCCAGCAGCTCAACAGGGGGCATATCGGAGACCCAGTACTTC.

This clonotype was seen more than once but under ten times. This chain links TRBV11-2 with TRBJ2-7; 7 bases line up with TRBD1. V shed 5 bases, J shed 2 bases, and the junction held 6 bases outside the gene matches. The CDR3 runs 14 residues. Germline V gives CDR1 SGHAT, CDR2 FQNNGV. The DNA of the CDR3 is TGTGCCAGCAGCCCAACCCAGGGGGCCTACGAGCAGTACTTC. Translated, it gives CASSPTQGAYEQYF.

The genes are TRBV11-2 and TRBJ1-1, with a possible D match to TRBD1 (6 bases). Germline CDR1 and CDR2: SGHAT and FQNNGV. The CDR3 loop spans 14 amino acids. V was trimmed by 6 bases and J by 1 base, leaving 12 bases between them. This CDR3 is CASRGRTENTEAFF. The CDR3 nucleotides read TGTGCCAGCAGAGGTCGGACAGAGAACACTGAAGCTTTCTTT.

This chain connects TRBV11-2 to TRBJ2-1; D unresolved. V was cut by 1 base and J by 3 bases, with 10 bases left in between. Germline values: CDR1 SGHAT, CDR2 FQNNGV. CDR3 length: 15 residues. In nucleotides, the CDR3 is TGTGCCAGCAGCTTAGGGAGTTACTACTACAATGAGCAGTTCTTC. Its translation: CASSLGSYYYNEQFF. Full variable domain (missing parts from reference TRBV11-2 and TRBJ2-1): EAGVAQSPRYKIIEKRQSVAFWCNPISGHATLYWYQQILGQGPKLLIQFQNNGVVDDSQLPKDRFSAERLKGVDSTLKIQPAKLEDSAVYLCASSLGSYYYNEQFFGPGTRLTVL.

V usage is TRBV5-1 and J usage is TRBJ2-1; TRBD2 is a possible D gene (5 bases). Between the trimmed V and J ends, which lost 2 bases and 7 bases, there was a span of 16 bases. The CDR3 spans 15 residues. The germline CDR1 and CDR2 sequences are SGHRS and YFSETQ. Here the CDR3 DNA reads TGCGCCAGCAGCTTTAGGGCGTCGTCGGGAAATGAGCAGTTCTTC. Protein product: CASSFRASSGNEQFF.

This clonotype was seen more than once but under ten times. The J gene is TRBJ1-2, the V gene TRBV6-1; D gene unclear. CDR1 is MNHNS and CDR2 is SASEGT in the germline V gene. Trimming stripped 6 bases from V and 7 bases from J, with 21 bases between. The CDR3 is 15 amino acids. CDR3 region: CASSAFGGRFSGYTF. The CDR3 region has the DNA TGTGCCAGCAGCGCCTTTGGTGGGAGGTTCAGTGGCTACACCTTC.

V usage is TRBV5-1 and J usage is TRBJ1-2; a possible D gene is TRBD1 (6 bases). With 1 base removed from V and 3 bases from J, the gap between germline ends came to 13 bases. This CDR3 has 15 amino acids. Germline CDR1 reads SGHRS; CDR2 reads YFSETQ. The CDR3 sequence: CASSLLGQGDYGYTF. The CDR3 bases are TGCGCCAGCAGCTTGTTGGGACAAGGTGACTATGGCTACACCTTC.

The rearrangement joins TRBV7-2 to TRBJ2-7; tentatively, D is TRBD1 or TRBD2 (5 bases each). The CDR3 consists of 13 residues. The germline V gene has CDR1 SGHTA and CDR2 FQGNSA. V was cut by 6 bases and J by 6 bases, with 15 bases left in between. CDR3 region: CASSRDWGSEQYF. The CDR3 DNA is TGTGCCAGCAGTCGGGATTGGGGGAGCGAGCAGTACTTC.

The sample holds a few counts of this clonotype. V is TRBV6-6 and J is TRBJ1-1, with unresolved D. The CDR3 extends over 13 amino acids. Per the germline V gene, CDR1 is MNHNY and CDR2 is SVGAGI (reference sequence). V was pared by 6 bases and J by 1 base, with 9 bases between. CDR3 loop: CASSPPPNTEAFF. In DNA, the CDR3 is TGTGCCAGCAGCCCCCCACCGAACACTGAAGCTTTCTTT.

The rearrangement links TRBV12-3 or TRBV12-4 to TRBJ2-3; D is uncertain. This CDR3 has 13 amino acids. V was pared by 6 bases and J by 2 bases, with 9 bases between. CDR3 sequence: CASRIANTDTQYF. CDR3 nucleotide sequence: TGTGCCAGCAGAATCGCGAACACAGATACGCAGTATTTT.